This T cell receptor beta chain was sequenced for a study of CD8+CD57+ T cells in acquired aplastic anemia. Study at large: Sorted cells (CD4+ and CD8+) yielded DNA amounts that averaged 3.2 ug.

Germline V gene lookup returns CDR1 ENHRY and CDR2 SYGVKD. The CDR3 totals 16 residues. It was genomic DNA that served as the template for profiling TCR beta VDJ and CDR3. From the reads, TCRdb called clonotypes with MiXCR, one entry per CDR3 protein. This sample has roughly 250,000 distinct CDR3 sequences, with approximately 45% found just once. Patients included in sequencing had previously demonstrated CD8+CD57+ cell expansion by flow cytometry. Patient blood was sampled before any therapy had been received. This clonotype was recorded only once. At one end the junction does not follow the germline gene, possibly because of a read error.

The chain combines TRBV10-3 with TRBJ2-1, with 11 positions matching TRBD2. This clonotype originated in a human donor with aplastic anemia. Sequenced sample: sorted CD4+, CD8+, or CD8+CD57+ T cells (not recorded which) from PBMCs. This CDR3 reads CASSERVAGGYNEQFF. CDR3 sequence (DNA): TGTGCCAGCAGTGAAAGGGTAGCGGGGGGGTACAATGAGCAGTTCTTC.